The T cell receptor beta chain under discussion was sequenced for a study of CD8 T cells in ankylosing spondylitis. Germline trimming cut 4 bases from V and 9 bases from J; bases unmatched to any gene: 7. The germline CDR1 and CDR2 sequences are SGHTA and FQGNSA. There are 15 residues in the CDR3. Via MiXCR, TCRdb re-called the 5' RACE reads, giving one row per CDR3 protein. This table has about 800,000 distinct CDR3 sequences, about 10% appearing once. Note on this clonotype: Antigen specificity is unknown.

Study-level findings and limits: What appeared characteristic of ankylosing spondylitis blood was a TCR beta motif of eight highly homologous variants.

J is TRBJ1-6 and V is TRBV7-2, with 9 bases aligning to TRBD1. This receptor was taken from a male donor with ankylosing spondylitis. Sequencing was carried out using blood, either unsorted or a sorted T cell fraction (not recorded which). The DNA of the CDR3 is TGTGCCAGCAGCTACCAGACAGGGGGTGGTTCACCCCTCCACTTT. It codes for CASSYQTGGGSPLHF.